The 28 T cell receptor beta chains reported below all come from one sample, sequenced in a study of CD8 T cells in Susac syndrome. RNA amounts of about 0.5 to 1 ug underwent reverse transcription with random hexamers. TCRdb recomputed calls from the immunoSEQ multiplex PCR reads with MiXCR, one row per CDR3 protein. The data show 250,000 to 300,000 distinct CDR3 sequences, approximately 81% seen once. What was sequenced was CD8+ T cells from PBMCs. The receptors derive from a human donor with multiple sclerosis.

This sequence joins TRBV5-1 and TRBJ2-3; 12 bases agree with TRBD2. The CDR3 covers 15 residues. Per germline, CDR1 SGHRS and CDR2 YFSETQ. V shed 2 bases, J shed 5 bases, and the junction held 3 bases outside the gene matches. DNA for the CDR3: TGCGCCAGCAGCTTCGAGACTAGCGGGAGAGATACGCAGTATTTT. This codes for CASSFETSGRDTQYF.

The genes are TRBV7-8 and TRBJ2-1; 8 bases line up with TRBD2. Trimming took 0 bases from V and 8 from J; bases not matched to a gene: 6. Germline CDR1 reads SGHVS; CDR2 reads FQNEAQ. The CDR3 runs to 15 residues. The CDR3 sequence: CASSLASSGYHEQFF. The CDR3 DNA reads as TGTGCCAGCAGCTTAGCCTCTAGCGGGTATCATGAGCAGTTCTTC.

This rearrangement joins TRBV5-1 to TRBJ2-7, with 7 bases that match TRBD2. The V segment lost 3 bases and the J segment 2 bases; nucleotides outside the gene matches: 8. Germline lookup yields CDR1 SGHRS and CDR2 YFSETQ. The CDR3 consists of 15 residues. The DNA for the CDR3 is TGCGCCAGCAGCTCGGAACTAGCGTGGCCCTACGAGCAGTACTTC. It translates to CASSSELAWPYEQYF.

Here the CDR3 DNA reads TGTGCCAGCAGCCAGGGGACTTCGCAGTATTTT. Its translation is CASSQGTSQYF. The chain uses TRBV6-1 and TRBJ2-3, with D perhaps matching TRBD1 or TRBD2 (6 bases each). Trimming pared 6 bases from V and 10 bases from J, leaving 11 bases between. There are 11 residues in the CDR3. Germline V lookup: CDR1 MNHNS, CDR2 SASEGT.

In this sample, this clonotype turned up once. The chain is built from TRBV5-1 and TRBJ2-5; tentatively, D is TRBD2 (5 bases). CDR1 is SGHRS and CDR2 is YFSETQ in the germline V gene. V was shortened by 4 bases and J by 3 bases, with 25 bases between the two germline ends. The length of the CDR3 is 18 residues. The CDR3 nucleotides read TGCGCCAGCAGCCGGGAAATAGGAGGACCGGACGTCAAAGAGACCCAGTACTTC. This gives the protein CASSREIGGPDVKETQYF.

This sequence joins TRBV29-1 and TRBJ2-3; 8 bases fit TRBD1. There are 18 residues in the CDR3. With V trimmed by 8 bases and J by 2 bases, 21 bases remained unmatched. Per germline, CDR1 SQVTM and CDR2 ANQGSEA. DNA for the CDR3: TGCAGCTCATGGACCGGGACAGGCGGAAGGCCCTCCACAGATACGCAGTATTTT. Encoded protein: CSSWTGTGGRPSTDTQYF.

This chain uses TRBV4-1 with TRBJ2-7; tentatively, D is TRBD2 (5 bases). Trimming removed 3 bases at V and 4 bases at J, with 13 bases between. CDR1 is MGHRA and CDR2 is YSYEKL in the germline V gene. The CDR3 has 14 residues. This CDR3 is CASSQSQRAYEQYF. The CDR3 bases are TGCGCCAGCAGCCAGTCACAGAGGGCGTACGAGCAGTACTTC.

The chain uses TRBV9 and TRBJ2-3, with 10 bases that match TRBD2. Germline V gene sequence: CDR1 SGDLS, CDR2 YYNGEE. The trim removed 3 bases at V and 4 bases at J, leaving 8 bases unmatched. The CDR3 consists of 16 residues. The CDR3 DNA follows: TGTGCCAGCAGCGCCTCTAGCGGGAGACCGTCAGATACGCAGTATTTT. It codes for CASSASSGRPSDTQYF.

The count of this clonotype is one. CDR3 sequence: CASSPRGVQGGYEQYF. The CDR3 coding sequence is TGCGCCAGCAGCCCGAGGGGAGTCCAGGGGGGCTACGAGCAGTACTTC. This chain uses TRBV5-1 with TRBJ2-7; weak D call: TRBD1 (7 bases). The CDR3 covers 16 residues. The V gene's germline CDR1 is SGHRS and CDR2 YFSETQ. Trimming removed 4 bases at V and 3 bases at J, with 20 bases between.

The V and J genes are TRBV9 and TRBJ2-1; no reliable D call. Per germline, CDR1 SGDLS and CDR2 YYNGEE. V was cut by 1 base and J by 6 bases, with 8 bases left in between. This CDR3 has 13 amino acids. CDR3 sequence: CASSVQGRNEQFF. The CDR3 bases are TGTGCCAGCAGCGTACAAGGACGCAATGAGCAGTTCTTC.

On this clonotype itself: One end of the junction varies from germline; a read error may be responsible. This rearrangement joins TRBV27 to TRBJ1-2; 12 positions agree with TRBD1. Germline V CDR1 and CDR2: MNHEY, SMNVEV (reference sequence). This CDR3 is 15 amino acids long. The chain's CDR3 is CASSRGTGGLYGHTF. The DNA for the CDR3 is TGTGCCAGCAGTCGGGGGACAGGGGGCTTGTATGGCCACACCTTC.

The CDR3 sequence: CASSPGTGVFDGYTF. CDR3 coding DNA: TGTGCCAGCAGTCCAGGGACAGGGGTTTTTGATGGCTACACCTTC. The genes are TRBV27 and TRBJ1-2; 10 nucleotides match TRBD1. V lost 5 bases to trimming and J lost 6 bases; unmatched junction nucleotides: 9. Per the germline V gene, CDR1 is MNHEY and CDR2 is SMNVEV (reference sequence). CDR3 length: 15 amino acids.

The chain joins TRBV4-2 to TRBJ1-5, with TRBD1 as a possible D gene (5 bases). The V gene lost 3 bases and the J gene lost 7 bases, with 10 bases spanning the gap. Germline V lookup: CDR1 LGHNA, CDR2 YNFKEQ. The CDR3 extends over 13 amino acids. Here the CDR3 DNA reads TGTGCCAGCAGCCAGGGGACCTGGCAGCCCCAGCATTTT. Translating gives CASSQGTWQPQHF.

This clonotype is a singleton in its sample. An end of the junction does not agree with germline; a read error may underlie this. The chain carries TRBV5-6 and TRBJ2-1; D perhaps matches TRBD2 (6 bases). This CDR3 is 12 amino acids long. Germline V gene lookup returns CDR1 SGHDT and CDR2 YYEEEE. The CDR3 DNA is TGTGCCAGCAGCTTTACTAGCCCTGAGCAGCTCTTC. Its protein product is CASSFTSPEQLF.

The chain joins TRBV27 to TRBJ2-3; D may be TRBD2 (5 bases). Germline assignment: CDR1 MNHEY and CDR2 SMNVEV (reference sequence). V was shortened by 1 base and J by 3 bases, with 11 bases between the two germline ends. This CDR3 is 15 amino acids long. Here the CDR3 reads CASSLYLGGTDTQYF. CDR3 nucleotides: TGTGCCAGCAGTTTATATCTAGGCGGGACAGATACGCAGTATTTT.

The chain employs TRBV29-1 and TRBJ2-1; the match to TRBD1 covers 7 bases. Germline V gives CDR1 SQVTM, CDR2 ANQGSEA. The junction had 10 bases not matched to a gene; V was cut back by 5 bases and J by 0 bases. The CDR3 extends over 16 amino acids. The CDR3 is CSVRTGAPSSYNEQFF. The CDR3 nucleotides are TGCAGCGTTCGAACAGGGGCCCCGAGCTCCTACAATGAGCAGTTCTTC.

This chain links TRBV7-9 with TRBJ2-4; D unresolved. CDR1 is SEHNR, CDR2 FQNEAQ, per germline (reference sequence). The CDR3 sequence is 16 residues long. Trimming left V 4 bases short and J 0 bases short, with 13 bases between. DNA of the CDR3: TGTGCCAGCAGCTCTCTAAACGAAATAGCCAAAAACATTCAGTACTTC. It yields the protein CASSSLNEIAKNIQYF.

For this clonotype: The conserved final phenylalanine or tryptophan is absent from the CDR3, which likely points to a read error. This chain links TRBV9 with TRBJ1-1; 11 positions agree with TRBD1. The CDR3 is 15 residues long. Germline values: CDR1 SGDLS, CDR2 YYNGEE. After removal of 3 bases from V and 4 bases from J, the junction contained 5 bases not matched to a gene. CDR3 nucleotides: TGTGCCAGCAGCGCAGGGACAGGGGGGACCACTGAAGCTTTCCTT. This codes for CASSAGTGGTTEAFL.

The rearrangement links TRBV27 to TRBJ2-1; D is uncertain. V shed 6 bases and J shed 0 bases, with 6 bases lying between them. Looked up from germline, CDR1 is MNHEY and CDR2 is SMNVEV (reference sequence). The CDR3 runs 13 residues. CDR3 nucleotide sequence: TGTGCCAGCAGGAAGAGCTCCTACAATGAGCAGTTCTTC. Translated: CASRKSSYNEQFF.

The rearrangement uses TRBV20-1 and TRBJ2-7, with TRBD2 identical over 9 bases. Germline assignment: CDR1 DFQATT and CDR2 SNEGSKA (reference sequence). The CDR3 is made up of 14 amino acids. V lost 6 bases and J lost 4; bases outside the gene matches: 10. The CDR3 region is CSAEGREGRYEQYF. CDR3 nucleotide sequence: TGCAGTGCCGAAGGGCGGGAGGGCCGGTACGAGCAGTACTTC.

The rearrangement uses TRBV9 and TRBJ2-1; D tentatively fits TRBD1 or TRBD2 (5 bases each). The CDR3 totals 14 residues. With 3 bases removed from V and 7 bases from J, the gap between germline ends came to 14 bases. In germline, CDR1 is SGDLS, CDR2 YYNGEE. The CDR3 is CASSAGPSVNEQFF. The CDR3, as DNA: TGTGCCAGCAGCGCGGGACCCAGCGTGAATGAGCAGTTCTTC.

The CDR3 DNA reads TGTGCCAGTAGTATGGAGGGACAGGGGCCCAGTCCCTATGGCTACACCTTC. Residues: CASSMEGQGPSPYGYTF. The chain has TRBV19 and TRBJ1-2; 10 nucleotides match TRBD1. This CDR3 contains 17 residues. The germline gives CDR1 LNHDA, CDR2 SQIVND (reference sequence). The ends lost 3 bases at V and 4 bases at J; junction bases unmatched: 11.

The V and J genes are TRBV27 and TRBJ2-3; the D gene is possibly TRBD2 (6 bases). The V gene's germline CDR1 is MNHEY and CDR2 SMNVEV (reference sequence). This CDR3 spans 14 amino acids. V lost 4 bases, J lost 4 bases, and 12 bases lay in between. The CDR3 protein is CASSSSGVADTQYF. DNA for the CDR3: TGTGCCAGCAGTTCCTCGGGAGTGGCAGATACGCAGTATTTT.

The rearrangement links TRBV28 to TRBJ2-1; D ambiguous. CDR1 and CDR2 from the germline V gene are MDHEN and SYDVKM. This CDR3 region has 11 residues. V lost 5 bases and J 8 bases, leaving 7 bases between the germline ends. The CDR3 nucleotides read TGTGCCAGCAGTACGCAGGATGAGCAGTTCTTC. It translates to CASSTQDEQFF.

The V gene is TRBV27, the J gene TRBJ2-3; D unclear. Trimming left V 2 bases short and J 1 base short, with 7 bases between. Germline V gene data show CDR1 as MNHEY and CDR2 as SMNVEV (reference sequence). The length of the CDR3 is 14 residues. CDR3: CASSLGWGTDTQYF. The CDR3, as DNA: TGTGCCAGCAGTTTAGGTTGGGGCACAGATACGCAGTATTTT.

The rearrangement links TRBV2 to TRBJ2-1; perhaps D is TRBD1 or TRBD2 (6 bases each). Trimming took off 4 bases at V and 8 bases at J, with 9 bases between the two ends. CDR3 length equals 12 residues. The germline V gene has CDR1 SNHLY and CDR2 FYNNEI. CDR3 coding DNA: TGTGCCAGCAGTGCCCGGGGGCATGAGCAGTTCTTC. The encoded protein is CASSARGHEQFF.

The chain employs TRBV15 and TRBJ1-5, with D uncertain. V was clipped by 4 bases and J by 3 bases, with 13 bases between them. Per the germline V gene, CDR1 is LNHNV and CDR2 is YYDKDF (reference sequence). The CDR3 totals 15 residues. The CDR3 sequence is CATSNLGRNNQPQHF. CDR3 bases: TGTGCCACCAGCAATCTCGGACGGAACAATCAGCCCCAGCATTTT.

This chain joins TRBV24-1 and TRBJ2-6, with TRBD2 as a possible D gene (6 bases). V gave up 0 bases and J gave up 0 bases, with 14 bases separating them. The CDR3 runs 19 residues. The germline gives CDR1 KGHDR, CDR2 SFDVKD. CDR3 residues: CATSDLHPGVNSGANVLTF. CDR3 coding DNA: TGTGCCACCAGTGATTTGCATCCGGGAGTGAACTCTGGGGCCAACGTCCTGACTTTC.